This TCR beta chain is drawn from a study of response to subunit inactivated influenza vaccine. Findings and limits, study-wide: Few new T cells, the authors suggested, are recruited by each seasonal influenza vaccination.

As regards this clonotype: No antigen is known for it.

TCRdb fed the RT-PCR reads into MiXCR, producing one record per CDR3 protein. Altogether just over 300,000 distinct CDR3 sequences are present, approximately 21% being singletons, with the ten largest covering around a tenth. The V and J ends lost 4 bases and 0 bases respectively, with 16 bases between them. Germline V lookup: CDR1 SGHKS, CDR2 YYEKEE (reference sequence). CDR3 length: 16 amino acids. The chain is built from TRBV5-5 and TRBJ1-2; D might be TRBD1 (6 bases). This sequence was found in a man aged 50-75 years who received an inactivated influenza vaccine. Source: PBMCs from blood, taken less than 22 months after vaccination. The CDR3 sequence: CASSQNRDPANYGYTF. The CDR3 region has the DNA TGTGCCAGCAGCCAGAACAGGGACCCAGCTAACTATGGCTACACCTTC.